Many counts were recorded for the clone carrying this T cell receptor beta chain. The antigen is not known. Preparing the TCRbeta library involved the use of unique molecular identifiers. TCRdb fed the PCR reads into MiXCR, producing one record per CDR3 protein. The table lists 500,000 to 650,000 distinct CDR3 sequences, roughly 13% of them singletons. CDR3 length: 15 residues. V dropped 1 base and J dropped 3 bases, with 13 bases sitting between them. Germline V gives CDR1 SGHVS, CDR2 FNYEAQ. This entry belongs to a study of T-cell reconstitution after alpha-beta-depleted transplantation in children. General study findings and limits: Surviving recipient T cells and thymic progenitors produced the high day-60 TCRbeta diversity seen in some patients. T-cell numbers and diversity one year post-transplant derived largely from freshly generated T cells. The origin of alpha-beta T cells about two months after transplant was reportedly several hundred expanded graft clones.

This sequence was found in a male patient younger than 18 who had a stem cell transplant for acute myeloid leukemia, so the T cells may come from the graft donor. Source: PBMCs, mostly from graft donor cells, taken 360 days after TCRalphabeta/CD19-depleted stem cell transplant. V gene TRBV7-6 combines with J gene TRBJ2-7; D unresolved. Written as DNA, the CDR3 is TGTGCCAGCAGCTTAGTTCCGGGCAACAACTACGAGCAGTACTTC. Amino acids: CASSLVPGNNYEQYF.